Below, 4 T cell receptor beta chains from the same sample are listed, as sequenced in a study of PD-L1 blockade in urothelial cancer. TCRdb's table, derived via immunoSEQ multiplex PCR, lists solely in-frame clones and lacks some. The data show about 25,000 clones, around 82% seen once. This material consisted of PBMCs, taken around atezolizumab (anti-PD-L1) treatment. Every receptor here comes from an older man with urothelial cancer.

The chain carries TRBV28 and TRBJ2-3; 10 positions match TRBD2. V lost 5 bases, J lost 7 bases, and 12 bases stayed unmatched. The CDR3 totals 16 residues. CDR1 is MDHEN, CDR2 SYDVKM, per germline. The CDR3 sequence is CASSAVLAGTHYTQYF. The CDR3 DNA follows: TGTGCCAGCAGTGCCGTACTAGCGGGAACGCACTATACGCAGTATTTT.

J is TRBJ2-3 and V is TRBV9, with TRBD2 as a possible D gene (6 bases). Germline-derived CDR1 and CDR2 are SGDLS and YYNGEE. The CDR3 is 15 amino acids. V lost 3 bases to trimming and J lost 1 base, with 12 bases between them. CDR3 in DNA: TGTGCCAGCAGCGACGGGACTCCCGGCACAGATACGCAGTATTTT. Protein sequence: CASSDGTPGTDTQYF.

This rearrangement joins TRBV11-2 to TRBJ2-7; tentative D call: TRBD1 (7 bases). V lost 5 bases and J 3 bases, leaving 14 bases between the germline ends. The germline V gene encodes CDR1 SGHAT and CDR2 FQNNGV. This CDR3 comprises 14 residues. The CDR3 nucleotides read TGTGCCAGCAGCAAAGGGCAGGGGGGCTACGAGCAGTACTTC. It translates to CASSKGQGGYEQYF.

V is TRBV29-1 and J is TRBJ1-4; tentatively, D is TRBD1 (6 bases). The V gene's germline CDR1 is SQVTM and CDR2 ANQGSEA. The length of the CDR3 is 13 residues. V lost 1 base, J lost 7 bases, and 10 bases lay in between. CDR3 in DNA: TGCAGCGTTGAAGCGGGGGGGCCTGAAAAACTGTTTTTT. It encodes CSVEAGGPEKLFF.